These 18 T cell receptor beta chains were sequenced from one sample in a study of T cell responses to AZD1222 COVID-19 vaccine. Sequenced by immunoSEQ multiplex PCR; TCRdb stores in-frame clones only, minus some. The sample lists 110,000 or so clones; 85% to 90% were seen once. The sequences come from peripheral blood, collected 28 days after the second AZD1222 dose. These receptors came from an adult who received the AZD1222 COVID-19 vaccine.

The chain is built from TRBV7-9 and TRBJ2-3; 7 nucleotides match TRBD1. Trimming at V came to 5 bases and at J to 4 bases, leaving 12 bases not matched to a gene. Germline V gives CDR1 SEHNR, CDR2 FQNEAQ (reference sequence). The CDR3 covers 16 residues. The chain's CDR3 is CASSPRQGPLPDTQYF. Here the CDR3 DNA reads TGTGCCAGCAGCCCCCGACAGGGTCCTTTACCAGATACGCAGTATTTT.

This clone has only a few counts. The chain joins TRBV7-3 to TRBJ1-1; 7 bases are a match to TRBD1. Germline assignment: CDR1 SGHTA and CDR2 FQGTGA. CDR3 size: 15 residues. Trimming at V came to 5 bases and at J to 1 base, leaving 7 bases not matched to a gene. The CDR3 DNA follows: TGTGCCAGCAGCAGAACAGGGGAGGCGAACACTGAAGCTTTCTTT. Protein sequence: CASSRTGEANTEAFF.

The chain links TRBV28 to TRBJ1-6; possibly TRBD1 for D (5 bases). The CDR3 loop spans 14 amino acids. V shed 6 bases and J shed 7 bases, with 13 bases lying between them. CDR1 is MDHEN, CDR2 SYDVKM, per germline. For the CDR3, the DNA is TGTGCCAGCAGCGACAGTTTTGGGAATTCACCCCTCCACTTT. Protein product: CASSDSFGNSPLHF.

V is TRBV14 and J is TRBJ2-1, with D tentatively TRBD1 (6 bases). This CDR3 contains 15 residues. CDR1 is SGHDN, CDR2 FVKESK, per germline. Trimming left V 0 bases short and J 9 bases short, with 15 bases between. CDR3 sequence: CASSQEEEKGGEQFF. The CDR3 region has the DNA TGTGCCAGCAGCCAAGAGGAAGAGAAAGGGGGTGAGCAGTTCTTC.

Concerning this clone itself: Other DNA sequences of this sample code for an identical CDR3. The V and J genes are TRBV6-1 and TRBJ2-5; D call uncertain. This CDR3 contains 11 residues. V was pared by 4 bases and J by 5 bases, with 5 bases between. Germline CDR1 is MNHNS and CDR2 is SASEGT. This chain's CDR3 is CASSGQETQYF. Written as DNA, the CDR3 is TGTGCCAGCAGTGGTCAGGAGACCCAGTACTTC.

The chain couples TRBV29-1 to TRBJ1-2; D is possibly TRBD1 (5 bases). CDR1 and CDR2 from the germline V gene are SQVTM and ANQGSEA. There are 13 residues in the CDR3. V shed 0 bases and J shed 4 bases, with 9 bases lying between them. CDR3 nucleotide sequence: TGCAGCGTTGAAGAGGACACTACCTATGGCTACACCTTC. Its translation is CSVEEDTTYGYTF.

The chain is built from TRBV18 and TRBJ2-5; 10 nucleotides match TRBD2. The length of the CDR3 is 18 residues. J was trimmed by 0 bases and V by 3 bases; bases with no gene match: 10. The germline V gene has CDR1 KGHSH and CDR2 LQKENI. In DNA, the CDR3 is TGTGCCAGCTCACCGACCTTCCTTAGCGGGGGGTACCAAGAGACCCAGTACTTC. Protein sequence: CASSPTFLSGGYQETQYF. Full variable domain (outside the CDR3, taken from reference TRBV18 and TRBJ2-5): NAGVMQNPRHLVRRRGQEARLRCSPMKGHSHVYWYRQLPEEGLKFMVYLQKENIIDESGMPKERFSAEFPKEGPSILRIQQVVRGDSAAYFCASSPTFLSGGYQETQYFGPGTRLLVL.

The V and J genes are TRBV5-5 and TRBJ2-7; D possibly matches TRBD1 or TRBD2 (6 bases each). The V and J ends lost 3 bases and 1 base respectively, with 17 bases between them. CDR3 length: 16 residues. Germline assignment: CDR1 SGHKS and CDR2 YYEKEE (reference sequence). The CDR3 nucleotides are TGTGCCAGCAGCTCGTCACAGGGACTCCTATCCTACGAGCAGTACTTC. Encoded protein: CASSSSQGLLSYEQYF. Using reference TRBV5-5 and TRBJ2-7 for the parts outside the CDR3, the full variable domain is DAGVTQSPTHLIKTRGQQVTLRCSPISGHKSVSWYQQVLGQGPQFIFQYYEKEERGRGNFPDRFSARQFPNYSSELNVNALLLGDSALYLCASSSSQGLLSYEQYFGPGTRLTVT.

The rearrangement links TRBV5-5 to TRBJ2-3, with 11 bases identical to TRBD2. Germline-derived CDR1 and CDR2 are SGHKS and YYEKEE (reference sequence). Trimming at V came to 3 bases and at J to 4 bases, leaving 16 bases not matched to a gene. This CDR3 region has 19 residues. The CDR3: CASSSSGLAALGGADTQYF. CDR3 coding DNA: TGTGCCAGCAGCTCCTCGGGACTAGCGGCTCTAGGGGGGGCAGATACGCAGTATTTT. Looking up the rest from reference TRBV5-5 and TRBJ2-3 gives the full variable domain: DAGVTQSPTHLIKTRGQQVTLRCSPISGHKSVSWYQQVLGQGPQFIFQYYEKEERGRGNFPDRFSARQFPNYSSELNVNALLLGDSALYLCASSSSGLAALGGADTQYFGPGTRLTVL.

The chain uses TRBV9 and TRBJ1-4; weak D call: TRBD1 (6 bases). V was trimmed by 8 bases and J by 7 bases, leaving 18 bases between them. CDR1 and CDR2 (germline): SGDLS, YYNGEE. The CDR3 length is 14 residues. The DNA for the CDR3 is TGTGCCAGTACGGGGGGCCCGGATGGTGAAAAACTGTTTTTT. Residues: CASTGGPDGEKLFF.

This chain joins TRBV15 and TRBJ2-7; 8 bases fit TRBD2. V was clipped by 5 bases and J by 7 bases; unmatched bases: 13. In germline, CDR1 is LNHNV, CDR2 YYDKDF (reference sequence). This CDR3 is built from 15 residues. The CDR3 DNA follows: TGTGCCACCAGCCCGCGGGGGACTAGGGTTGTGGAGCAGTACTTC. Translated, it gives CATSPRGTRVVEQYF. Full variable domain (outside the CDR3, taken from reference TRBV15 and TRBJ2-7): DAMVIQNPRYQVTQFGKPVTLSCSQTLNHNVMYWYQQKSSQAPKLLFHYYDKDFNNEADTPDNFQSRRPNTSFCFLDIRSPGLGDTAMYLCATSPRGTRVVEQYFGPGTRLTVT.

V is TRBV7-9 and J is TRBJ1-6, with no clear D. Trimming stripped 5 bases from V and 6 bases from J, with 8 bases between. This CDR3 region has 13 residues. Germline loops: CDR1 SEHNR, CDR2 FQNEAQ (reference sequence). This CDR3 is CASSPLANSPLHF. For the CDR3, the DNA is TGTGCCAGCAGCCCCCTAGCTAATTCACCCCTCCACTTT.

V gene TRBV28 combines with J gene TRBJ2-3, with 10 bases lining up with TRBD2. The CDR3 loop spans 16 amino acids. After removal of 3 bases from V and 2 bases from J, the junction contained 5 bases not matched to a gene. Germline loops: CDR1 MDHEN, CDR2 SYDVKM. CDR3 nucleotide sequence: TGTGCCAGCAGTTTCCTTACTAGCGGGGTCACAGATACGCAGTATTTT. Its translation is CASSFLTSGVTDTQYF.

The V gene is TRBV7-2, the J gene TRBJ2-1, with 8 bases fitting TRBD2. After removal of 7 bases from V and 7 bases from J, the junction contained 9 bases not matched to a gene. The CDR3 spans 14 residues. Germline lookup yields CDR1 SGHTA and CDR2 FQGNSA. The CDR3 is CASTETSAQNEQFF. DNA for the CDR3: TGTGCCAGCACGGAGACTAGCGCCCAGAATGAGCAGTTCTTC.

This chain connects TRBV7-8 to TRBJ2-3; perhaps TRBD1 as D (6 bases). The CDR3 is made up of 14 amino acids. V was trimmed by 4 bases and J by 2 bases, leaving 10 bases between them. CDR1 SGHVS and CDR2 FQNEAQ come from the germline V gene. Written as DNA, the CDR3 is TGTGCCAGCAGCTACAGGGATCCCACAGATACGCAGTATTTT. It encodes CASSYRDPTDTQYF.

The chain carries TRBV10-3 and TRBJ1-2, with D uncertain. With 7 bases removed from V and 7 bases from J, the gap between germline ends came to 13 bases. The length of the CDR3 is 12 residues. The germline V gene has CDR1 ENHRY and CDR2 SYGVKD. The chain's CDR3 is CAITPAGSGYTF. DNA of the CDR3: TGTGCCATCACCCCGGCGGGGTCTGGCTACACCTTC.

The chain recombines TRBV5-5 with TRBJ2-7; TRBD1 matches at 8 bases. The V gene's germline CDR1 is SGHKS and CDR2 YYEKEE (reference sequence). The V gene end was trimmed by 3 bases and the J gene end by 2 bases; junction bases not matched to a gene: 4. The CDR3 is made up of 14 amino acids. CDR3 coding DNA: TGTGCCAGCAGCTCCTCACAGGGGGCCTACGAGCAGTACTTC. Protein product: CASSSSQGAYEQYF.

The CDR3 DNA is TGTGCCAGCAGTCTAGCGGGAACCCAGTACTTC. Translating it yields CASSLAGTQYF. The rearrangement uses TRBV6-6 and TRBJ2-5, with TRBD2 matching 9 bases. This CDR3 contains 11 residues. V trimming: 5 bases; J trimming: 8 bases; junction bases outside the gene matches: 0. The germline CDR1 and CDR2 sequences are MNHNY and SVGAGI (reference sequence).